This TCR beta chain was identified in a study of blood T cell repertoires in COVID-19. Across the study: Spain, Italy and the United States supplied samples that represented acute and convalescent COVID-19. PBMCs, B-cell-depleted T cells, or T cells were the source of the cDNA or gDNA that made up the material.

The germline gives CDR1 LNHDA, CDR2 SQIVND (reference sequence). V lost 0 bases and J lost 0; bases outside the gene matches: 8. This CDR3 comprises 18 residues. In the original processing: How many nucleated cells were present was estimated from reference gene primer amplification. The repertoire was sequenced with immunoSEQ multiplex PCR; TCRdb's copy has only in-frame clones and lacks some. The V and J calls and clone size are taken from that table; D and trimming were inferred from the DNA. The table has some 100,000 clones, 90% to 95% seen once. Material: peripheral blood. This sequence originates from a man aged 60-69 years with acute or convalescent COVID-19. The V and J genes are TRBV19 and TRBJ1-5; 7 bases match TRBD1. As DNA, the CDR3 is TGTGCCAGTAGTATAGATCGTAAAGGGGGCAATAGCAATCAGCCCCAGCATTTT. Protein sequence: CASSIDRKGGNSNQPQHF.